This T cell receptor (beta chain) was sequenced in a study of cytomegalovirus exposure and HLA in healthy donors (dated 2017 in TCRdb). Background for the entire study: In an earlier analysis of several hundred of the donors, roughly 300 Gb of sequence data and approximately 120 million unique TCR beta sequences from roughly 200 million T cells were reported. Typing coverage varied by locus: roughly 620-640 donors for A, B, C, DRB1 and DQB1; roughly 560 for DQA1; more than 600 for DPA1; fewer than 480 for DPB1. Genome-wide SNP genotypes for about 60% of the roughly 700 donors were used in a later genetic analysis, which treated that subset as a discovery cohort. To decide whether each TCR beta V gene segment behaved as functional or pseudogenic, an earlier analysis of some 540 of the donors relied on high-throughput TCR beta sequencing. In addition to the first cohort of around 670 subjects, a separate validation cohort of approximately 130 different subjects was used. Among some 410 genotyped donors of the cohort, an average of around 240,000 unique TCR beta nucleotide sequences were sequenced per donor, roughly 18% of them non-productive. The study was designed to test whether signatures of past pathogen exposure could be identified by cataloging public T cell receptors. Donor age, sex, ethnicity and CMV serostatus were compiled alongside the repertoire data. The T cell repertoires of 550 to 850 subjects were profiled by immunosequencing and related to cytomegalovirus serostatus. Both class I and class II loci were covered by HLA typing, at four-digit resolution. High-throughput TCR immunosequencing, statistical association of individual TCRs with disease status, and machine learning were combined to predict cytomegalovirus infection status. About 330 gigabases of sequencing data and 70 million to 100 million unique TCR sequences made up an early release that covered approximately 700 HLA-typed donors. A later analysis re-examined previously published TCR beta repertoires from about 670 donors and added high-resolution HLA genotyping to investigate patterns of TCR occurrence. Of the 350 to 450 genotyped donors, 81% fell in the genetic ancestry cluster associated with self-reported Caucasian donors. Every repertoire in the discovery cohort had been generated on one and the same sequencing platform. The later analysis used no new phenotypic data to find candidate immune exposures, relying instead on TCR beta sequences and their occurrence across donors. Four or five DR-DQ haplotypes were handled as single units for association and clustering because linkage in the cohort was strong.

The study at large found these results: Because HLA typing was missing for some donors at each locus, association tests included only the typed subset. While some public TCRs were present in many individuals, most TCR sequences turned up only very rarely across donors. In a later analysis, HLA-associated TCR beta chains were found to be more clonally expanded and to have lower generation probabilities than equally common non-associated chains. According to a later analysis, TCR association rates differed among HLA loci, with DRB1 alleles showing the most associated TCRs and HLA-C alleles showing the fewest. Most CMV-associated TCR beta chains appeared to be HLA-restricted in a later analysis, and the HLA associations seemed to be driven largely by CMV exposure. An association between a missense DCLRE1C variant and V-gene and J-gene trimming of TCR beta chains was found in a later genetic analysis and replicated in an independent cohort. Some 15 rarely observed V segments, including chromosome 9 orphons, were excluded from the earlier analysis of a few hundred of the donors because counts were too low. When HLA alleles, especially DR and DQ, strongly co-occurred, attributing TCR associations to individual alleles was difficult. The classifier was reported to diagnose cytomegalovirus status with high specificity and sensitivity in both the original and validation cohorts. The 87-base-pair reads could not distinguish some IMGT-functional V segments, including TRBV6-2 and TRBV6-3, so those segments were excluded. The authors suggested that the approach could potentially be generalized to other disease states and immunological phenotypes. A further reported finding was that TCR beta sequences accurately predicted the HLA-A and HLA-B alleles for most subjects in the first cohort. In an earlier analysis of 587 of the donors, most TCR beta V segments appeared in productive rearrangements about 90% or about 30% of the time, broadly matching IMGT annotations. Linkage disequilibrium might explain the correlated functional status among segregating V segments, but an unknown experimental factor could not be excluded. Presence/absence analyses assumed roughly uniform sequencing depth across donors, an assumption that may not hold. In a later analysis, more than 15,000 TCR beta sequences were associated with specific HLA alleles at a false discovery rate of 0.05. In a later analysis, several top co-occurrence clusters were reported to appear linked to parvovirus B19, influenza, CMV and Epstein-Barr virus. A cluster of highly shared sequence variants was judged likely to be a technical artifact of the sequencing pipeline. In vitro tests confirmed that three of the cytomegalovirus-associated TCR beta chains recognize cytomegalovirus antigens. In the study, 150 to 200 TCR beta chains were listed as associated with cytomegalovirus. Immune exposure information for the cohort was limited to CMV serostatus. Only TCR beta chains were sequenced in this cohort, and the absence of alpha or paired-chain data limited detectable features. Compared with the approximately 670-donor mean, donors in an Asian-associated ancestry cluster had fewer N-insertions in productive TCRs, according to a later genetic analysis.

The cohort comprised around 700 healthy bone marrow donors. At the time of sampling, every cohort member was nominally healthy, though immune exposures that went unrecorded were likely present. The donor was CMV seropositive and was included in the group of almost 300 seropositive cohort members. Each donor provided a peripheral blood sample, and peripheral blood mononuclear cells were used for TCR beta sequencing. Genomic DNA extraction from the blood cell samples was performed with the Qiagen DNeasy Blood Extraction Kit. As concerns this clone: The antigen it recognizes is unknown.

To prepare the library, the immunoSEQ multiplex PCR assay was applied. The multiplex PCR relied on a mix of 60 forward primers for TCR Vbeta segments and 13 reverse primers for TCR Jbeta segments. The CDR3 region of rearranged TCR beta genes was amplified from genomic DNA with a multiplex PCR assay. The Illumina HiSeq System was used to sequence the amplified TCR beta libraries as 87-base-pair reads. The paper's data handling went like this. Across the roughly 600 repertoires, a later analysis counted tens of millions of unique TCR beta chains, some 11 million of which were shared by at least two donors. To remove PCR and sequencing errors, raw reads were error-corrected and collapsed into unique sequences using a nearest-neighbor algorithm that merged closely related sequences. Alignment of CDR3 sequences to IMGT reference sequences was used to assign V, D and J gene segments. For a sequence to be retained, a match of at least six nucleotides was required to both a V gene segment and a J gene segment. Rearrangements were classified as productive when the CDR3 lacked stop codons and remained in frame with V and J, and all other rearrangements were classified as non-productive. CDR3 was defined according to IMGT convention as the region running from the second conserved V-encoded cysteine to the conserved J-encoded phenylalanine. Sequences without an unambiguous match to a single V gene segment were excluded from the earlier analysis of almost 600 of the donors. An earlier analysis of approximately 590 of the donors called V segments functional above 56.7% productive rearrangements and segregating when the between-donor standard deviation exceeded 5%. A statistical classification framework was built for diagnosing cytomegalovirus status from the catalog of TCR beta chain sequences. V and J gene assignment, in a later analysis, came from comparing TCR nucleotide sequences with IMGT/GENE-DB human TR gene sequences. The TCRdist pipeline was used in a later analysis to assign CDR3 sequences and most-parsimonious VDJ recombination scenarios. In a later analysis, every TCR beta chain was defined by the combination of its CDR3 amino acid sequence and its V-gene family, and reads without a unique V-gene family were dropped. As a way to deal with suspected cross-contamination and a sequencing artifact, a later analysis dropped 640 or so nucleotide sequences that were highly shared and had low generation probability. A later analysis calculated a clonal expansion index for each public chain from normalized within-repertoire ranks of inferred template counts. In a later analysis, generation probabilities were computed using a VDJ recombination model fitted to out-of-frame rearrangements, and the results were checked against IGoR. A later analysis scored TCR-TCR, TCR-HLA and TCR-CMV co-occurrence with hypergeometric tests, applying a repertoire-size bias correction to TCR pairs. In a later analysis, false discovery rates were estimated by permuting HLA or CMV assignments 20 times. A later analysis grouped co-occurring TCRs with DBSCAN, adding TCRdist sequence similarity when clustering within HLA-allele-positive subsets. Repertoires with fewer than 30,000 or more than 120,000 public chains, plus five repertoires with anomalous nucleotide sharing, were excluded from co-occurrence clustering. Here the immuneACCESS table is served through TCRdb, limited to in-frame sequences with V and J called. Missing clones are a known gap in these copies; in checked studies unresolved V genes cover under half, and the rest lacks a known reason. V and J calls and clone size come straight from that table; D and trimming were deduced from the DNA. This sample's table has entries for 56,000 or so clones. The top ten clones comprise about 24% of the sample.

CDR1 and CDR2 are drawn from the germline V gene: SGDLS, YYNGEE. The CDR3 sequence holds 15 residues, the cysteine and phenylalanine included. Only the CDR3 part of the read is kept: 45 bases, read in frame from the first base. Germline trimming: 7 bases from V, 0 bases from J; junction bases outside gene matches: 6. The source material was PBMCs. The rearrangement combines TRBV9 with TRBJ2-1; the central 8 bases match TRBD2. The sequence was obtained from a man aged 40-50 years in good health and CMV-seropositive. The CDR3 here reads CASGRGASSYNEQFF. The DNA sequence is as follows: TGTGCCAGCGGGCGGGGGGCAAGCTCCTACAATGAGCAGTTCTTC.